A single sample is the source of the 13 T cell receptor beta chains below, sequenced in a study of cytomegalovirus exposure and HLA in healthy donors. The PCR had 60 Vbeta and 13 Jbeta primers. Repertoires were generated with immunoSEQ multiplex PCR, while TCRdb's copy carries only in-frame clones and drops some. The sample yields some 150,000 clones, over 60% seen once. Sequencing was performed on PBMCs. The receptors here all came from a woman in her thirties in good health and CMV-seronegative.

The rearrangement joins TRBV28 to TRBJ1-2; a weak D match, TRBD1 (6 bases). Germline CDR1 MDHEN, CDR2 SYDVKM. The CDR3 consists of 11 residues. Trimming shortened V by 4 bases and J by 13 bases, and 13 bases separated the two germline ends. The CDR3 region has the DNA TGTGCCAGCAGTTATCGACAGGTCCTCACCTTC. Translating gives CASSYRQVLTF.

V and J are TRBV30 and TRBJ2-7; 7 bases match TRBD1. Germline loops: CDR1 GTSNPN, CDR2 SVGIG (reference sequence). Losses at the gene ends were 4 bases for V and 5 bases for J; bases not matched to a gene: 11. The CDR3 has 14 amino acids. The CDR3 is CAWNPTGNNHEQYF. In DNA form, the CDR3 reads TGTGCCTGGAATCCGACAGGGAACAACCACGAGCAGTACTTC.

The chain employs TRBV14 and TRBJ2-1; the match to TRBD2 covers 11 bases. CDR3 size: 18 residues. Germline V lookup: CDR1 SGHDN, CDR2 FVKESK. J was trimmed by 3 bases and V by 2 bases; bases with no gene match: 9. The CDR3 protein is CASSQLGMGLADYNEQFF. In DNA, the CDR3 is TGTGCCAGCAGCCAACTCGGGATGGGACTAGCGGACTACAATGAGCAGTTCTTC.

The rearrangement uses TRBV14 and TRBJ2-7; D might be TRBD2 (6 bases). The CDR3 runs to 12 residues. Germline CDR1 reads SGHDN; CDR2 reads FVKESK. The V end was cut by 6 bases, the J end by 3 bases, with 9 bases between. The chain's CDR3 is CASSGGVYEQYF. The CDR3, as DNA: TGTGCCAGCAGTGGAGGGGTCTACGAGCAGTACTTC.

The chain couples TRBV7-3 to TRBJ1-5; tentative D call: TRBD1 (5 bases). The CDR3 runs to 19 residues. Germline CDR1 reads SGHTA; CDR2 reads FQGTGA. V was cut by 8 bases and J by 0 bases, with 26 bases left in between. The CDR3 coding sequence is TGTGCCAGCGCTTCCTCCCTGCGGGGGTCATCAAATAGCAATCAGCCCCAGCATTTT. This codes for CASASSLRGSSNSNQPQHF.

V and J are TRBV28 and TRBJ1-5; the match to TRBD1 covers 8 bases. CDR3 size: 14 residues. Trimming cost V 5 bases and J 6 bases; bases outside gene matches: 6. Looked up from germline, CDR1 is MDHEN and CDR2 is SYDVKM. CDR3 sequence: CASSGQGSGQPQHF. DNA of the CDR3: TGTGCCAGCAGTGGACAGGGCTCGGGTCAGCCCCAGCATTTT. Looking up the rest from reference TRBV28 and TRBJ1-5 gives the full variable domain: DVKVTQSSRYLVKRTGEKVFLECVQDMDHENMFWYRQDPGLGLRLIYFSYDVKMKEKGDIPEGYSVSREKKERFSLILESASTNQTSMYLCASSGQGSGQPQHFGDGTRLSIL.

The V call is TRBV5-1, the J call TRBJ2-5, with D tentatively TRBD1 (6 bases). V was pared by 2 bases and J by 4 bases, with 15 bases between. The CDR3 runs to 15 residues. Germline CDR1 and CDR2: SGHRS and YFSETQ. CDR3 in amino acids: CASSFGAQGLETQYF. CDR3 in DNA: TGCGCCAGCAGCTTCGGGGCTCAGGGGTTAGAGACCCAGTACTTC.

The rearrangement joins TRBV6-6 to TRBJ1-3; the D gene is possibly TRBD1 (5 bases). Germline CDR1 MNHNY, CDR2 SVGAGI (reference sequence). V was shortened by 6 bases and J by 0 bases, with 9 bases between the two germline ends. The CDR3 runs to 14 residues. CDR3 bases: TGTGCCAGCAGCTCGACAGACTCTGGAAACACCATATATTTT. This gives the protein CASSSTDSGNTIYF.

Of note for this clone: Within the sample, other DNA sequences also encode this same CDR3. The rearrangement joins TRBV15 to TRBJ2-1; no reliable D call. Trimming cost V 0 bases and J 4 bases, with 10 bases left between them. The CDR3 consists of 15 residues. CDR1 and CDR2 from the germline V gene are LNHNV and YYDKDF (reference sequence). CDR3: CATSRDRGSYNEQFF. As DNA, the CDR3 is TGTGCCACCAGCAGAGATCGAGGCTCATACAATGAGCAGTTCTTC.

This clone was seen only a few times. The chain combines TRBV2 with TRBJ2-5, with 13 bases identical to TRBD2. Germline V gene sequence: CDR1 SNHLY, CDR2 FYNNEI. The CDR3 is 17 residues long. V was clipped by 2 bases and J by 2 bases; unmatched bases: 5. The CDR3 DNA reads TGTGCCAGCAGTGAATCGGGACTAGCGGGATCACAAGAGACCCAGTACTTC. This sequence encodes CASSESGLAGSQETQYF.

V is TRBV29-1 and J is TRBJ2-1; 7 bases map to TRBD1. Germline V gene lookup returns CDR1 SQVTM and CDR2 ANQGSEA. CDR3 length: 12 residues. Losses at the gene ends were 6 bases for V and 6 bases for J; bases not matched to a gene: 5. The CDR3 region has the DNA TGCAGCGTCAGGGGGTTAGGCAATGAGCAGTTCTTC. Protein sequence: CSVRGLGNEQFF.

This clone came up a few times. The chain uses TRBV2 and TRBJ1-5; possible D gene TRBD1, 5 bases. CDR3 length: 12 amino acids. Germline V CDR1 and CDR2: SNHLY, FYNNEI. V gave up 7 bases and J gave up 9 bases, with 13 bases separating them. As DNA, the CDR3 is TGTGCCAGCAACGGTAGGGGCCTGCCCCAGCATTTT. Translation: CASNGRGLPQHF.

The CDR3 loop reads CASSESYGRVIYNEQFF. The CDR3 DNA sequence: TGTGCCAGCAGTGAATCCTACGGGAGGGTAATCTACAATGAGCAGTTCTTC. V and J are TRBV25-1 and TRBJ2-1; 8 bases match TRBD2. Unmatched junction bases numbered 8, after V lost 1 base and J lost 3 bases. Germline CDR1 reads MGHDK; CDR2 reads SYGVNS. The CDR3 spans 17 residues.